The T cell receptor (beta chain) described here comes from a study of OX40 agonist ivuxolimab in advanced cancers. Trimming removed 7 bases at V and 0 bases at J, with 12 bases between. From germline, CDR1 is MNHNY and CDR2 SVGAGI (reference sequence). The CDR3 loop spans 14 amino acids. Regarding this clone: What it binds is unknown.

The data were produced by immunoSEQ multiplex PCR, yet TCRdb's version contains in-frame clones alone and is incomplete. The sample has about 35,000 clones, roughly 80% seen once. Whole-study findings and limits: By week 6 at 0.1 to 3.0 mg/kg, blood CD4+ and CD8+ T cells had expanded clonally.

This chain uses TRBV6-6 with TRBJ1-1; the D gene is possibly TRBD1 (6 bases). The TCR sequence derives from an adult with an advanced solid tumor such as melanoma, head and neck, liver or kidney cancer. Sequences were derived from CD4+ or CD8+ T cells sorted from blood, sampled in a trial of the OX40 agonist ivuxolimab. CDR3 DNA sequence: TGTGCCAGCATCCAACAGGGTCTGAACACTGAAGCTTTCTTT. This translates into CASIQQGLNTEAFF.